These T cell receptor beta chains were read from a single sample in a study of chemoradiotherapy in HPV16-positive cancers. Method: immunoSEQ multiplex PCR; TCRdb's copy keeps in-frame clones and lacks some. This table has approximately 4,600 clones, around 90% appearing once. Collection took place from a patient who underwent chemoradiotherapy. These TCRs come from a human donor with HPV-associated anogenital cancer. The CDR3 runs from the conserved cysteine through the conserved F or W. A D gene is named only where the DNA matches it firmly. Expanded clones are given a class, and other clones once, few, many or no size at all.

V	D	size	J	DNA	CDR3
TRBV14	NA	NA	TRBJ2-2	TGTGCCAGCAGCCAAAACGGGGGTTCCGGGGAGCTGTTTTTT	CASSQNGGSGELFF
TRBV11-2	TRBD1	NA	TRBJ2-3	TGTGCCAGCAGCCCGGAGACAGGGGCCTTCACAGATACGCAGTATTTT	CASSPETGAFTDTQYF
TRBV30	TRBD2	NA	TRBJ2-1	TGTGCCTGGAGGCGCGGCGGGGGGGTCGGGAATGAGCAGTTCTTC	CAWRRGGGVGNEQFF
TRBV10-3	NA	NA	TRBJ1-4	TGTGCCATCAGTGATCTTGCAACTAATGAAAAACTGTTTTTT	CAISDLATNEKLFF
TRBV2	NA	NA	TRBJ2-5	TGTGCCAGCAGTGCCACCCAAGAGACCCAGTACTTC	CASSATQETQYF
TRBV5-4	TRBD1	NA	TRBJ1-1	TGTGCCAGCAGCCGCCCAACAGGGGGGGGCACTGAAGCTTTCTTT	CASSRPTGGGTEAFF
TRBV6-5	TRBD1	NA	TRBJ2-3	TGTGCCAGCAGCAAGACAGGGGGCATGGATACGCAGTATTTT	CASSKTGGMDTQYF
TRBV30	TRBD1	NA	TRBJ1-6	TGTGCCTGGAGGACAGGGGGCGAACATTCACCCCTCCACTTT	CAWRTGGEHSPLHF
TRBV11-2	NA	NA	TRBJ2-7	TGTGCCAGCAGCTTAGCGGAGTCCTACGAGCAGTACTTC	CASSLAESYEQYF
TRBV5-1	TRBD1	NA	TRBJ1-1	TGCGCCAGCAGCTTCCGGACAGGGCAGACTGAAGCTTTCTTT	CASSFRTGQTEAFF
TRBV29-1	NA	NA	TRBJ1-1	TGCAGCGTGGACAACAGTGAAGCTTTCTTT	CSVDNSEAFF
TRBV27	NA	once	TRBJ1-5	TGTGCCAGCAGTTTATCCGGTAGCAATCAGCCCCAGCATTTT	CASSLSGSNQPQHF
TRBV19	NA	NA	TRBJ1-4	TGTGCCAGTAGTAGGACAGTTGCAACTAATGAAAAACTGTTTTTT	CASSRTVATNEKLFF
TRBV11-3	TRBD2	NA	TRBJ2-7	TGTGCCAGCAGCGCGACTAGCGGGGGGGCCTATTCCTACGAGCAGTACTTC	CASSATSGGAYSYEQYF
TRBV11-3	NA	NA	TRBJ1-1	TGTGCCAGCAGCCTACGGGGGGGGTCTTTCTTT	CASSLRGGSFF
TRBV11-3	NA	NA	TRBJ2-1	TGTGCCAGCACCGGGGACGGTACTTACAATGAGCAGTTCTTC	CASTGDGTYNEQFF
TRBV7-6	NA	NA	TRBJ2-5	TGTGCCAGCTTAGAGACGGGGGGGACAGTGGAGACCCAGTACTTC	CASLETGGTVETQYF
TRBV5-1	NA	NA	TRBJ1-5	TGCGCCAGCAGCTTGGGTCCGAATCAGCCCCAGCATTTT	CASSLGPNQPQHF
TRBV15	NA	NA	TRBJ1-3	TGTGCCACCAGCAGGGACCAGGGGATTGGAAACACCATATATTTT	CATSRDQGIGNTIYF
TRBV5-1	NA	NA	TRBJ2-3	TGCGCCAGCAGCTCACTTCCAAGCGGACCGGCTAGCACAGATACGCAGTATTTT	CASSSLPSGPASTDTQYF
TRBV30	TRBD2	NA	TRBJ2-3	TGTGCCTGGAGAGAATCGGGGGGGAGCACAGATACGCAGTATTTT	CAWRESGGSTDTQYF
TRBV29-1	TRBD2	NA	TRBJ2-1	TGCAGCGTTGACCCTAGCGGGGATTACAATGAGCAGTTCTTC	CSVDPSGDYNEQFF
TRBV7-2	TRBD2	NA	TRBJ2-5	TGTACCAGCAGCTTGGTAGCGGGGGCAGAGACCCAGTACTTC	CTSSLVAGAETQYF
TRBV6-6	NA	NA	TRBJ2-7	TGTGCCAGCAGTTGGGGACTGGACTACGAGCAGTACTTC	CASSWGLDYEQYF
TRBV9	TRBD2	once	TRBJ2-5	TGTGCCAGCAACCCGGCGGGGGGGGGTTGGACCCAGTACTTC	CASNPAGGGWTQYF
TRBV19	TRBD1	once	TRBJ1-5	TGTGCCAGTAGTCGTCATTTGCAGGGGGCTCAGCCCCAGCATTTT	CASSRHLQGAQPQHF
TRBV2	TRBD2	NA	TRBJ2-5	TGTGCCAGCAGTGAAAACCCGGGACTAGCGGGGGGTTGGTGGGAGACCCAGTACTTC	CASSENPGLAGGWWETQYF
TRBV2	NA	NA	TRBJ1-5	TGTGCCAGCAGTGTGGGGCAGGGTAGTCAGCCCCAGCATTTT	CASSVGQGSQPQHF
TRBV25-1	NA	few	TRBJ1-3	TGTGCCAGCAGTGAATCCCAGGGGTTTACTGGAAACACCATATATTTT	CASSESQGFTGNTIYF
TRBV11-1	NA	NA	TRBJ1-6	TGTGCCAGCAGCTTACAGAGGGCATCTAATTCACCCCTCCACTTT	CASSLQRASNSPLHF
TRBV30	NA	NA	TRBJ2-5	TGTGCCTGGAGTGGAGGGGTGGGCAGGGACCAAGAGACCCAGTACTTC	CAWSGGVGRDQETQYF
TRBV4-2	TRBD2	NA	TRBJ2-2	TGTGCCAGCAGCCAAGATCTGCGACTAGCTTACACCGGGGAGCTGTTTTTT	CASSQDLRLAYTGELFF
TRBV10-3	TRBD2	once	TRBJ2-3	TGTGCCATCAGTGAGCTAAGGGGAGGGGTTAGCACAGATACGCAGTATTTT	CAISELRGGVSTDTQYF
TRBV11-3	NA	NA	TRBJ2-3	TGTGCCAGCAGCTTAGTACTTGCAGATACGCAGTATTTT	CASSLVLADTQYF
TRBV20-1	NA	few	TRBJ2-3	TGCAGTGCTAAAAGCACAGATACGCAGTATTTT	CSAKSTDTQYF
TRBV10-3	TRBD1	NA	TRBJ1-3	TGTGCCATCAGTGGGACAGGGCCTGGAAACACCATATATTTT	CAISGTGPGNTIYF
TRBV9	TRBD1	NA	TRBJ2-3	TGTGCCAGCAGGGACAGGGTCGGGACGCAGTATTTT	CASRDRVGTQYF
TRBV5-8	TRBD1	few	TRBJ1-4	TGTGCCAGCAGCTTACGACCGGGACAGGGGTATGAAAAACTGTTTTTT	CASSLRPGQGYEKLFF
TRBV5-6	NA	NA	TRBJ2-2	TGTGCCAGCAGCTTGGGGGGGTTCGGGGAGCTGTTTTTT	CASSLGGFGELFF
TRBV29-1	NA	NA	TRBJ2-5	TGCAGCGGGTGGGGCGGTGACCAAGAGACCCAGTACTTC	CSGWGGDQETQYF
TRBV6-5	TRBD1	NA	TRBJ1-3	TGTGCCAGCAGTTATCGGGACAGGGGTACTGGAAACACCATATATTTT	CASSYRDRGTGNTIYF
TRBV7-9	NA	NA	TRBJ2-3	TGTGCCAGCAGGGGGGACAGCACAGATACGCAGTATTTT	CASRGDSTDTQYF
TRBV4-1	NA	NA	TRBJ1-2	TGCGCCAGCAGCCAAGGCGGGGATAACTATGGCTACACCTTC	CASSQGGDNYGYTF
TRBV30	NA	NA	TRBJ2-2	TGTGCCTGGAGTGGGGCGGTCAGGGGGAACACCGGGGAGCTGTTTTTT	CAWSGAVRGNTGELFF
TRBV9	NA	NA	TRBJ2-7	TGTGCCAGCAGCGTAGCTTGGGACAACTCCTACGAGCAGTACTTC	CASSVAWDNSYEQYF
TRBV11-3	NA	NA	TRBJ2-7	TGTGCCAGCAGCCCTGGGTTTAGGGACGATAACGAGCAGTACTTC	CASSPGFRDDNEQYF
TRBV11-2	TRBD2	once	TRBJ2-2	TGTGCCAGCAGCTTAGAATTAGAGAATCGATTAGCGGGGAACACCGGGGAGCTGTTTTTT	CASSLELENRLAGNTGELFF
TRBV27	NA	NA	TRBJ1-6	TGTGCCAGCAGGCCTCCGTGGCAGGGTCGGAATTCACCCCTCCACTTT	CASRPPWQGRNSPLHF
TRBV6-1	NA	NA	TRBJ2-7	TGTGCCAGCAGTGGACCTAGGGGGGGGCTCCCGGGCGAGCAGTACTTC	CASSGPRGGLPGEQYF
TRBV27	TRBD1	NA	TRBJ1-6	TGTGCCAGCAGTTCGGGACAGGGTAATTCACCCCTCCACTTT	CASSSGQGNSPLHF
TRBV25-1	NA	once	TRBJ1-4	TGTGCCAGCAGTGAAGGGGGGGGTCTTGAAAAACTGTTTTTT	CASSEGGGLEKLFF
TRBV6-5	NA	NA	TRBJ2-6	TGTGCCAGCAGTACCCGGAGGGCTGGGGCCAACGTCCTGACTTTC	CASSTRRAGANVLTF
TRBV11-2	NA	once	TRBJ1-1	TGTGCCAGCAGCTTGATGGGAAGGCGGAACACTGAAGCTTTCTTT	CASSLMGRRNTEAFF
TRBV29-1	NA	NA	TRBJ2-6	TGCAGCGTTGGACCTGGTGGGGCCAACGTCCTGACTTTC	CSVGPGGANVLTF
TRBV10-3	NA	NA	TRBJ2-7	TGTGCCATCAGCAGCCGCGGCGGGCGGAGCTCCTACGAGCAGTACTTC	CAISSRGGRSSYEQYF
TRBV5-1	NA	NA	TRBJ2-5	TGCGCCAGCAGCTTGGCCCACAGCCAAGAGACCCAGTACTTC	CASSLAHSQETQYF
TRBV7-2	NA	NA	TRBJ1-6	TGTGCCAGCAGCCAGCTCGAAAGGACACCCCTCCACTTT	CASSQLERTPLHF
TRBV2	NA	NA	TRBJ1-5	TGTGCCAGCAGCATGGAACAGGGATCGGATCAGCCCCAGCATTTT	CASSMEQGSDQPQHF